These 14 T cell receptor beta chains were sequenced from one sample in a study of human T cells and chemical hapten exposure. This sample's time point: patch test 3, about 24 weeks after DPC sensitization. The treatment was: therapeutic diphenylcyclopropenone sensitization with weekly scalp DPC. In TCRdb, the RACE reads were re-called with MiXCR into one record per CDR3 protein. The sample lists about 160,000 distinct CDR3 sequences, about a quarter occurring once. Source: whole blood, taken in connection with sensitization to the hapten diphenylcyclopropenone (DPC). The receptor set was obtained from a young woman with alopecia areata. Some clones in this sample may be carry-over from other donors' samples.

The chain is built from TRBV12-3 or TRBV12-4 and TRBJ2-7; 11 bases agree with TRBD1. V shed 1 base, J shed 1 base, and the junction held 3 bases outside the gene matches. The CDR3 extends over 16 amino acids. This chain's CDR3 is CASSLGDRGASYEQYF. The CDR3 DNA is TGTGCCAGCAGTTTAGGGGACAGGGGGGCTTCCTACGAGCAGTACTTC.

This clonotype was seen more than once but under ten times. The chain is built from TRBV24-1 and TRBJ2-3; D possibly corresponds to TRBD2 (5 bases). V lost 10 bases, J lost 2 bases, and 15 bases lay in between. CDR3 length: 14 residues. Germline lookup yields CDR1 KGHDR and CDR2 SFDVKD. CDR3 sequence reads: CATPTGVNTDTQYF. The CDR3 nucleotides read TGTGCCACTCCGACCGGGGTTAACACAGATACGCAGTATTTT.

The chain links TRBV20-1 to TRBJ2-7; D remains unclear. V was shortened by 4 bases and J by 4 bases, with 8 bases between the two germline ends. The CDR3 has 11 residues. The germline V gene encodes CDR1 DFQATT and CDR2 SNEGSKA (reference sequence). The CDR3 here is CSATGTYEQYF. CDR3 nucleotide sequence: TGCAGTGCTACGGGTACATACGAGCAGTACTTC.

This clonotype was seen more than once but under ten times. The V gene is TRBV5-1, the J gene TRBJ2-1; 11 bases are shared with TRBD2. CDR3 length: 16 amino acids. The V and J ends lost 5 bases and 1 base, in that order; junction bases with no gene match: 5. Germline V gene lookup returns CDR1 SGHRS and CDR2 YFSETQ. As DNA, the CDR3 is TGCGCCAGCAGGTTTAGCGGGGGGGCTTCCTACAATGAGCAGTTCTTC. It yields the protein CASRFSGGASYNEQFF.

The chain joins TRBV11-2 to TRBJ2-2; D unclear. The length of the CDR3 is 16 residues. Per germline, CDR1 SGHAT and CDR2 FQNNGV. The V end was cut by 3 bases, the J end by 2 bases, with 13 bases between. The CDR3 loop reads CASSLIVPTNTGELFF. The CDR3 DNA follows: TGTGCCAGCAGCTTGATAGTTCCTACAAACACCGGGGAGCTGTTTTTT.

This clonotype has more than one count but fewer than ten. The CDR3 DNA is TGCAGCGTTGACTCAGGGGGCGGTGGCTACACCTTC. It specifies CSVDSGGGGYTF. The chain recombines TRBV29-1 with TRBJ1-2; 8 positions agree with TRBD1. The germline gives CDR1 SQVTM, CDR2 ANQGSEA. The CDR3 spans 12 residues. V lost 3 bases to trimming and J lost 7 bases; unmatched junction nucleotides: 4. Full variable domain (missing parts from reference TRBV29-1 and TRBJ1-2): SAVISQKPSRDICQRGTSLTIQCQVDSQVTMMFWYRQQPGQSLTLIATANQGSEATYESGFVIDKFPISRPNLTFSTLTVSNMSPEDSSIYLCSVDSGGGGYTFGSGTRLTVV.

The chain is built from TRBV27 and TRBJ2-5; no firm D call. The CDR3 is made up of 14 amino acids. The V and J ends lost 0 bases and 4 bases respectively, with 9 bases between them. Germline CDR1 is MNHEY and CDR2 is SMNVEV (reference sequence). CDR3 protein: CASSLSPDGETQYF. CDR3 DNA: TGTGCCAGCAGTTTATCCCCGGACGGAGAGACCCAGTACTTC.

Note on this clonotype: Mismatch with germline at one junction end may stem from a read error. The rearrangement links TRBV2 to TRBJ1-2; D is undetermined. Looked up from germline, CDR1 is SNHLY and CDR2 is FYNNEI. The CDR3 runs 13 residues. Here the CDR3 reads CASREGNYYGCTF. CDR3 nucleotide sequence: TGTGCCAGCAGAGAAGGGAACTACTATGGCTGCACCTTC.

This clonotype appeared a few times. The chain is built from TRBV9 and TRBJ1-2; D possibly corresponds to TRBD1 (6 bases). CDR1 is SGDLS and CDR2 is YYNGEE in the germline V gene. This CDR3 has 15 residues. V was trimmed by 0 bases and J by 3 bases, leaving 12 bases between them. DNA for the CDR3: TGTGCCAGCAGCGTAGAAACAGGGAATTACTATGGCTACACCTTC. Its translation: CASSVETGNYYGYTF.

The chain is built from TRBV6-6 and TRBJ1-5; weak D call: TRBD1 (5 bases). The CDR3 loop spans 14 amino acids. V lost 2 bases and J lost 4, with 9 bases in between. Per germline, CDR1 MNHNY and CDR2 SVGAGI (reference sequence). The CDR3 DNA reads as TGTGCCAGCAGTTACGAGGCAGGGAATCAGCCCCAGCATTTT. As protein: CASSYEAGNQPQHF.

This clonotype has more than one count but fewer than ten. The rearrangement links TRBV4-1 to TRBJ1-3; D remains unclear. This CDR3 has 14 amino acids. The germline gives CDR1 MGHRA, CDR2 YSYEKL. V was clipped by 1 base and J by 4 bases, with 8 bases between them. The CDR3 spells CASSQGAGGNTIYF. The CDR3 DNA is TGCGCCAGCAGCCAAGGGGCGGGAGGAAACACCATATATTTT.

This chain joins TRBV7-2 and TRBJ2-1, with D unclear. Between the trimmed V and J ends, which lost 4 bases and 10 bases, there was a span of 8 bases. CDR1 SGHTA and CDR2 FQGNSA come from the germline V gene. The length of the CDR3 is 11 residues. The CDR3 reads CASSSTYEQFF. The CDR3 bases are TGTGCCAGCAGCTCGACATACGAGCAGTTCTTC.

This chain joins TRBV12-3 or TRBV12-4 and TRBJ2-1; maybe TRBD1 (6 bases). V gave up 3 bases and J gave up 6 bases, with 15 bases separating them. There are 15 residues in the CDR3. The CDR3 nucleotides read TGTGCCAGCAGTTTGAGTACCAGGGGTCCCAATGAGCAGTTCTTC. Encoded protein: CASSLSTRGPNEQFF.

Ten or more counts support this clonotype. The chain couples TRBV7-9 to TRBJ2-4; TRBD1 matches 11 bases. Germline V gene sequence: CDR1 SEHNR, CDR2 FQNEAQ (reference sequence). With 5 bases clipped from V and 10 bases from J, the junction kept 4 bases outside the gene matches. The CDR3 has 13 residues. The CDR3 sequence: CASSGGQGVIQYF. The CDR3 nucleotides are TGTGCCAGCAGCGGGGGACAGGGGGTTATTCAGTACTTC.